The 9 T cell receptor beta chains reported below all come from one sample, sequenced in a study of blood T cell repertoires in COVID-19 (dated by TCRdb to the early 2020s). The library was generated by the immunoSEQ multiplex PCR assay. TCRdb re-hosts the immuneACCESS table, in-frame sequences only. Its copies lack some clones; in the studies checked, an unresolved V gene accounts for under half of them, and the cause for the rest is not known. In all, the sample holds about 140,000 clones, and around 81% of those were seen once. The ten most abundant clones make up 3% to 5% of the sample. Material: peripheral blood. These TCRs come from a woman aged 55-69 years with acute or convalescent COVID-19.

This chain joins TRBV6-5 and TRBJ2-1; 9 positions agree with TRBD2. V was pared by 6 bases and J by 8 bases, with 8 bases of the junction left unmatched. Germline V gene lookup returns CDR1 MNHEY and CDR2 SVGAGI. The CDR3 covers 14 residues. DNA of the CDR3: TGTGCCAGCAGCCCGGGACTAGCTACCCATGAGCAGTTCTTC. Translating gives CASSPGLATHEQFF.

This chain joins TRBV7-8 and TRBJ1-5; 8 nucleotides align to TRBD1. Looked up from germline, CDR1 is SGHVS and CDR2 is FQNEAQ. V shed 6 bases, J shed 3 bases, and the junction held 13 bases outside the gene matches. This CDR3 region has 17 residues. The DNA of the CDR3 is TGTGCCAGCAGTCTCTATCCGGGACAGGATTACAATCAGCCCCAGCATTTT. This encodes CASSLYPGQDYNQPQHF.

This chain connects TRBV6-6 to TRBJ1-6; 9 positions match TRBD1. V lost 10 bases to trimming and J lost 10 bases; unmatched junction nucleotides: 17. The CDR3 sequence is 16 residues long. Germline V gene sequence: CDR1 MNHNY, CDR2 SVGAGI (reference sequence). The CDR3 here is CANPGTGSPPISPLHF. Here the CDR3 DNA reads TGTGCCAACCCCGGGACAGGGAGCCCCCCCATCTCACCCCTCCACTTT.

The V gene is TRBV7-3, the J gene TRBJ1-1, with a possible D match to TRBD1 (5 bases). The V end lost 3 bases, the J end lost 0 bases, and 11 bases lay between the germline ends. The CDR3 contains 15 residues. Germline lookup yields CDR1 SGHTA and CDR2 FQGTGA. This CDR3 reads CASSLGGTMNTEAFF. CDR3 coding DNA: TGTGCCAGCAGCTTGGGGGGGACCATGAACACTGAAGCTTTCTTT.

The chain uses TRBV5-4 and TRBJ1-1; D is undetermined. Trimming left V 0 bases short and J 1 base short, with 4 bases between. The CDR3 totals 13 residues. The germline V gene has CDR1 SGHNT and CDR2 YYREEE (reference sequence). In DNA, the CDR3 is TGTGCCAGCAGCTTGGTGGCGAACACTGAAGCTTTCTTT. It yields the protein CASSLVANTEAFF.

The chain joins TRBV7-9 to TRBJ1-3, with D uncertain. Germline V CDR1 and CDR2: SEHNR, FQNEAQ (reference sequence). V was pared by 2 bases and J by 0 bases, with 5 bases between. The CDR3 runs to 14 residues. The CDR3 sequence is CASSLSTSGNTIYF. CDR3 nucleotides: TGTGCCAGCAGCTTATCTACCTCTGGAAACACCATATATTTT.

This chain uses TRBV30 with TRBJ2-1; 7 bases fit TRBD2. CDR3 size: 15 residues. Losses at the gene ends were 2 bases for V and 7 bases for J; bases not matched to a gene: 11. Germline-derived CDR1 and CDR2 are GTSNPN and SVGIG (reference sequence). The CDR3 region is CAWSPGVGGGNEQFF. The CDR3 DNA is TGTGCCTGGAGTCCCGGCGTGGGGGGAGGGAATGAGCAGTTCTTC.

This rearrangement joins TRBV6-2 or TRBV6-3 to TRBJ2-1, with 8 bases aligning to TRBD2. Germline values: CDR1 MNHEY, CDR2 SVGEGT. This CDR3 has 14 residues. The V gene end was trimmed by 5 bases and the J gene end by 7 bases; junction bases not matched to a gene: 7. The CDR3 spells CASSRTSPGNEQFF. As DNA, the CDR3 is TGTGCCAGCAGTCGGACTAGCCCTGGGAATGAGCAGTTCTTC.

The chain recombines TRBV27 with TRBJ2-7, with 7 nucleotides matching TRBD2. Germline lookup yields CDR1 MNHEY and CDR2 SMNVEV (reference sequence). The CDR3 sequence is 14 residues long. J was trimmed by 3 bases and V by 6 bases; bases with no gene match: 8. CDR3 coding DNA: TGTGCCAGCAGCCAGGCCGGGAGGATCTACGAGCAGTACTTC. Protein: CASSQAGRIYEQYF.